One T cell receptor (beta chain) is described in this entry. Its specificity is not known. Time point in this sample: week 35, safety follow-up. Alongside topical imiquimod, each dose of vaccine comprised 300 ug of mutant IDH1 20-mer peptide. Eight vaccine injections were given to patients in weeks 1, 3, 5, 7, 11, 15, 19 and 23. The sample comes from a study of a mutant IDH1 vaccine in newly diagnosed glioma. The method was immunoSEQ multiplex PCR; TCRdb's version includes in-frame clones alone and lacks a portion of them. The table has about 56,000 clones, 86% seen once; the top ten hold 1.6%. Germline CDR1 SNHLY, CDR2 FYNNEI. CDR3 length: 14 amino acids. Trimming took 4 bases from V and 2 from J; bases not matched to a gene: 5.

The V and J genes are TRBV2 and TRBJ2-7; 7 positions match TRBD2. The input for sequencing was PBMCs, taken from a glioma patient whose treatment included an IDH1 peptide vaccine. This receptor was identified in a man aged 35-49 years with glioma. The CDR3 spells CASSVAGGTYEQYF. CDR3 nucleotide sequence: TGTGCCAGCAGTGTAGCGGGTGGGACCTACGAGCAGTACTTC. Filled out from reference TRBV2 and TRBJ2-7, the complete variable domain reads EPEVTQTPSHQVTQMGQEVILRCVPISNHLYFYWYRQILGQKVEFLVSFYNNEISEKSEIFDDQFSVERPDGSNFTLKIRSTKLEDSAMYFCASSVAGGTYEQYFGPGTRLTVT.